This TCR beta chain appears in the sequencing data of a study of shared clonotypes between healthy human individuals. Study-wide results and caveats: Large depth notwithstanding, sorted-subset sequencing proved incomplete by rarefaction. The naive CD4 repertoires of several donors were compared, and around 4.7% of clonotypes were shared. Memory subsets generally showed lower estimated richness than naive subsets.

Comments on this clone: Antigen specificity is unknown.

The CDR3 runs to 14 residues. CDR1 and CDR2 (germline): LGHNA, YNFKEQ. V was clipped by 5 bases and J by 0 bases; unmatched bases: 3. Produced via immunoSEQ multiplex PCR; TCRdb's table is partial and in-frame only. There are approximately 1.5 million clones in the sample; approximately 98% occur only once, and about 0.45% lies in the top ten. The chain combines TRBV4-2 with TRBJ2-7; 8 positions agree with TRBD2. Sequencing used naive CD4+ T cells sorted from blood. Subset here: CD45RA+ positively selected. The TCR originated in a young man in good health. The CDR3 loop reads CASSLSGSSYEQYF. The DNA of the CDR3 is TGTGCCAGCAGCTTGAGCGGGAGCTCCTACGAGCAGTACTTC.